Listed below are T cell receptor beta chains from one sample, sequenced in a study of beta chain features in type 1 diabetes. Generated by immunoSEQ multiplex PCR, the TCRdb table keeps only in-frame clones and is missing some. Among about 250,000 clones listed, over 12% were seen once. Sequencing was carried out using naive CD4+ T cells from blood. Receptors were obtained from a woman aged 40 to 55 in good health. Each CDR3 is given with its conserved first and last residue. Clone size is given for some rows only: seen once, a few or many times, or a class if the clone is expanded.

J	size	V	CDR3
TRBJ1-5	few	TRBV6-5	CASSSRDSLSNQPQHF
TRBJ2-3	NA	TRBV9	CASSVTGTSTDTQYF
TRBJ1-1	NA	TRBV6-5	CASSYDRVVTEAFF
TRBJ1-4	few	TRBV2	CASSATGGVNNEKLFF
TRBJ1-1	few	TRBV4-1	CASSPEWAAEAFF
TRBJ2-7	NA	TRBV7-2	CASSLGQGGQYF
TRBJ2-3	few	TRBV29-1	CSVEPRGPPGNTQYF
TRBJ2-1	NA	TRBV6-1	CASSANRYNEQFF
TRBJ2-1	few	TRBV12-5	CASSRGPGSYNEQFF
TRBJ1-2	NA	TRBV5-8	CASSPRGGSYGYTF
TRBJ1-1	few	TRBV29-1	CSVAGQQNTEAFF
TRBJ1-6	NA	TRBV27	CASTPRELPNSPLHF
TRBJ1-2	NA	TRBV6-5	CASSDRGGSGYTF
TRBJ2-3	few	TRBV7-2	CASSPPLRDGDTQYF
TRBJ1-2	NA	TRBV25-1	CASRSTGLYGYTF
TRBJ1-6	NA	TRBV2	CASRDWSDSPLHF
TRBJ2-1	NA	TRBV15	CATSSGTSGNNEQFF
TRBJ2-1	NA	TRBV7-2	CASRLRGLAGQGQFF
TRBJ2-5	NA	TRBV9	CASSPLAGGQETQYF
TRBJ2-5	NA	TRBV5-1	CASSSALVQETQYF
TRBJ1-5	NA	TRBV1	CTSSQGVGAYSNQPQHF
TRBJ1-2	few	TRBV7-2	CASSGQKSNYGYTF
TRBJ2-5	NA	TRBV4-3	CASSQGDRGRETQYF
TRBJ2-7	few	TRBV5-1	CASSLLTGTYEQYF
TRBJ2-5	few	TRBV5-1	CASSLGGTDKQETQYF
TRBJ2-3	NA	TRBV5-1	CASSLWGRGLRDTQYF
TRBJ2-3	few	TRBV13	CASHRSPDTQYF
TRBJ2-5	few	TRBV7-2	CASSLGPVGVSATQYF
TRBJ2-7	few	TRBV7-8	CASSLARIPTHEQYF
TRBJ2-1	few	TRBV4-3	CASSQRPQGDEQFF
TRBJ2-2	few	TRBV7-7	CASSLGPSGTGELFF
TRBJ1-6	few	TRBV2	CASRPGTSSNSPLHF
TRBJ2-3	few	TRBV15	CATSPRGGGTDTQYF
TRBJ2-7	NA	TRBV5-1	CASSFGGGDEQYF
TRBJ2-5	few	TRBV7-2	CASSRPGETQYF
TRBJ2-7	NA	TRBV9	CASSVGTENLYEQYF
TRBJ2-7	few	TRBV5-1	CASSHIGLAGIREQYF
TRBJ2-2	few	TRBV7-2	CASSLTSFRDWELFF
TRBJ1-2	few	TRBV4-3	CASSQQTGTENYGYTF
TRBJ2-1	NA	TRBV4-3	CASSHDRGDGEQFF
TRBJ2-1	NA	TRBV7-2	CASSLAQGDVWSYNEQFF
TRBJ1-5	many	TRBV7-9	CASSLSGDQPQHF
TRBJ1-1	few	TRBV5-1	CASSFAGNTEAFF